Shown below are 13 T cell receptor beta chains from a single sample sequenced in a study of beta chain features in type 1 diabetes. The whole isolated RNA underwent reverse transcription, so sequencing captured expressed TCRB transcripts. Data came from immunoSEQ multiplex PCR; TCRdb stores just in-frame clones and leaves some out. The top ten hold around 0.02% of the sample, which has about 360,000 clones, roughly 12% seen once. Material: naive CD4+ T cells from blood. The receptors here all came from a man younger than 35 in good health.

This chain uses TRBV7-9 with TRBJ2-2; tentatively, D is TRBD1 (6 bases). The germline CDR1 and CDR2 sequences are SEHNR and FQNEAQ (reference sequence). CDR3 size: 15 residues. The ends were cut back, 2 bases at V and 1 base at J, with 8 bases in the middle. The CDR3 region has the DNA TGTGCCAGCAGCTTAACACAGGGGAACACCGGGGAGCTGTTTTTT. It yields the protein CASSLTQGNTGELFF. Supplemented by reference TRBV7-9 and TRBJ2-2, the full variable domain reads DTGVSQNPRHKITKRGQNVTFRCDPISEHNRLYWYRQTLGQGPEFLTYFQNEAQLEKSRLLSDRFSAERPKGSFSTLEIQRTEQGDSAMYLCASSLTQGNTGELFFGEGSRLTVL.

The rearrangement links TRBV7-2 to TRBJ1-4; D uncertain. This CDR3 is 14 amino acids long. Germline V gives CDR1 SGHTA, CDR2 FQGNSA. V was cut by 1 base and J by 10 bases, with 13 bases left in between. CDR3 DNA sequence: TGTGCCAGCAGCTTAGAGGTTTTCCCGGGAAAACTGTTTTTT. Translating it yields CASSLEVFPGKLFF.

The CDR3 nucleotides read TGTGCCAGCAGCTCCGGGGAGCGGCGAGACACAGATACGCAGTATTTT. Its protein is CASSSGERRDTDTQYF. The chain uses TRBV7-9 and TRBJ2-3; D might be TRBD2 (5 bases). Per germline, CDR1 SEHNR and CDR2 FQNEAQ (reference sequence). The CDR3 loop spans 16 amino acids. The V and J ends lost 4 bases and 2 bases respectively, with 16 bases between them.

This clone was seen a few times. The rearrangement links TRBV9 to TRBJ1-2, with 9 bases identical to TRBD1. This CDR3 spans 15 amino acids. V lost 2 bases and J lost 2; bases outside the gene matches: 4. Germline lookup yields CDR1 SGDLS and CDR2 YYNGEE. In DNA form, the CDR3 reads TGTGCCAGCAGCGTTCTCGGGACAGGGAACTATGGCTACACCTTC. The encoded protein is CASSVLGTGNYGYTF. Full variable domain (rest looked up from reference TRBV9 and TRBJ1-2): DSGVTQTPKHLITATGQRVTLRCSPRSGDLSVYWYQQSLDQGLQFLIQYYNGEERAKGNILERFSAQQFPDLHSELNLSSLELGDSALYFCASSVLGTGNYGYTFGSGTRLTVV.

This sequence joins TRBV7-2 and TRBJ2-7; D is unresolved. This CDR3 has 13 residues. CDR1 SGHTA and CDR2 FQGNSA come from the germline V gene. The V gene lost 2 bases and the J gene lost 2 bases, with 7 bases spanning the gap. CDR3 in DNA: TGTGCCAGCAGCTTAAACAGCCCCTACGAGCAGTACTTC. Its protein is CASSLNSPYEQYF.

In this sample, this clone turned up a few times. Here the CDR3 reads CAWSVIEGPLPYEQYF. For the CDR3, the DNA is TGTGCCTGGAGTGTTATCGAGGGCCCCCTTCCCTACGAGCAGTACTTC. The chain uses TRBV30 and TRBJ2-7; the D gene is possibly TRBD2 (5 bases). The CDR3 extends over 16 amino acids. In germline, CDR1 is GTSNPN, CDR2 SVGIG (reference sequence). V lost 0 bases, J lost 2 bases, and 17 bases lay in between.

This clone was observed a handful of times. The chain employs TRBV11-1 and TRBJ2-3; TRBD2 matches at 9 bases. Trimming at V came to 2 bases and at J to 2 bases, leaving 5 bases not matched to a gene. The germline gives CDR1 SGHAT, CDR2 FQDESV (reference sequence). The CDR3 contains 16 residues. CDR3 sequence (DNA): TGTGCCAGCAGCTTACTAGCGGGGCCGTACACAGATACGCAGTATTTT. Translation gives CASSLLAGPYTDTQYF. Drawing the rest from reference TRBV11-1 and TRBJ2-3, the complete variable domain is EAEVAQSPRYKITEKSQAVAFWCDPISGHATLYWYRQILGQGPELLVQFQDESVVDDSQLPKDRFSAERLKGVDSTLKIQPAELGDSAMYLCASSLLAGPYTDTQYFGPGTRLTVL.

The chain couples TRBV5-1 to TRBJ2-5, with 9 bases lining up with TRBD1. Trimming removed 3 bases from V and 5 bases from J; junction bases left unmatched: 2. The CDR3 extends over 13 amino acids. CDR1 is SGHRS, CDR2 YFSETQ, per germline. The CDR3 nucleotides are TGCGCCAGCAGCTACAGGGGGCTGGAGACCCAGTACTTC. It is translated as CASSYRGLETQYF.

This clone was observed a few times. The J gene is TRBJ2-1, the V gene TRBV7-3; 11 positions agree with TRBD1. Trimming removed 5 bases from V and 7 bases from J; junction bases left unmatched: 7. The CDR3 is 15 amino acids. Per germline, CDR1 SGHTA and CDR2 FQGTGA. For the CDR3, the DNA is TGTGCCAGCAGCATCGGGACAGGGGGTAATAATGAGCAGTTCTTC. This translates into CASSIGTGGNNEQFF.

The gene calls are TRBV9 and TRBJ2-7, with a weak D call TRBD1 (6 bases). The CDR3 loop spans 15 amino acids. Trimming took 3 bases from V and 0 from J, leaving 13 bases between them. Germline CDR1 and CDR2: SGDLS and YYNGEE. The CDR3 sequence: CASSADQGSSYEQYF. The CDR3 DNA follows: TGTGCCAGCAGCGCGGACCAGGGGAGCTCCTACGAGCAGTACTTC. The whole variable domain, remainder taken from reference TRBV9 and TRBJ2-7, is DSGVTQTPKHLITATGQRVTLRCSPRSGDLSVYWYQQSLDQGLQFLIQYYNGEERAKGNILERFSAQQFPDLHSELNLSSLELGDSALYFCASSADQGSSYEQYFGPGTRLTVT.

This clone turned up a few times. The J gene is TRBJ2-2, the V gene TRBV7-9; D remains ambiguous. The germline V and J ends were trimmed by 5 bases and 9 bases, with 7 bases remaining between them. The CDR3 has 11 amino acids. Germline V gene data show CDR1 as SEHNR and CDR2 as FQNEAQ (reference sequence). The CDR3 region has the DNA TGTGCCAGCAGCCCAGTTTGGGAGCTGTTTTTT. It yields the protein CASSPVWELFF.

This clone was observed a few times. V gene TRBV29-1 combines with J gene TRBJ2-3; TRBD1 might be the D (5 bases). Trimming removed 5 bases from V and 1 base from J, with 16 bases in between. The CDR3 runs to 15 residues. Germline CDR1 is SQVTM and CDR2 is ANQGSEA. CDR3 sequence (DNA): TGCAGCGTTCAAATTGGGGCCAAGGGCACAGATACGCAGTATTTT. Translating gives CSVQIGAKGTDTQYF.

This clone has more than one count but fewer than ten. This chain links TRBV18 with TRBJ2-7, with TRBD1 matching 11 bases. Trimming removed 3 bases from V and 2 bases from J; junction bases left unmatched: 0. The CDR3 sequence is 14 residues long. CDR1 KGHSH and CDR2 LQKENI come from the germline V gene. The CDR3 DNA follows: TGTGCCAGCTCACCGGGACAGGGGGCCTACGAGCAGTACTTC. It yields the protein CASSPGQGAYEQYF.